This T cell receptor beta chain is from a study of control samples from healthy donors and cancer patients. This CDR3 contains 11 residues. In germline, CDR1 is SGHRS, CDR2 YFSETQ. V was trimmed by 0 bases and J by 12 bases, leaving 7 bases between them. Sequencing was performed with immunoSEQ multiplex PCR; in TCRdb, only in-frame clones are kept and a portion is missing. The sample consists of fewer than 200,000 clones, over 85% of them appearing once. This receptor was obtained from a man younger than 45 in good health. The chain employs TRBV5-1 and TRBJ2-1; no definite D call. The sample was blood. CDR3 region: CASSLGGLQFF. CDR3 sequence (DNA): TGCGCCAGCAGCTTGGGGGGTTTGCAGTTCTTC.